A single sample gave rise to the 30 T cell receptor beta chains below, sequenced in a study of cytomegalovirus exposure and HLA in healthy donors. The PCR used 60 Vbeta and 13 Jbeta primers. Sequenced by immunoSEQ multiplex PCR; TCRdb stores in-frame clones only, minus some. The sample consists of about 160,000 clones, around 76% of them appearing once. Sequenced: PBMCs. The source of these receptors is a woman in her thirties or forties in good health and CMV-seronegative.

The CDR3 region has the DNA TGTGCCAGCAGGGTCGAACGGGGAGAAGGTGAGACCCAGTACTTC. Protein product: CASRVERGEGETQYF. The chain is built from TRBV11-2 and TRBJ2-5; a possible D gene is TRBD2 (5 bases). This CDR3 spans 15 amino acids. CDR1 and CDR2 (germline): SGHAT, FQNNGV. V was cut by 6 bases and J by 5 bases, with 19 bases left in between. Looking up the rest from reference TRBV11-2 and TRBJ2-5 gives the full variable domain: EAGVAQSPRYKIIEKRQSVAFWCNPISGHATLYWYQQILGQGPKLLIQFQNNGVVDDSQLPKDRFSAERLKGVDSTLKIQPAKLEDSAVYLCASRVERGEGETQYFGPGTRLLVL.

This chain connects TRBV7-3 to TRBJ2-7; 11 bases line up with TRBD2. From germline, CDR1 is SGHTA and CDR2 FQGTGA. CDR3 size: 15 residues. After removal of 5 bases from V and 5 bases from J, the junction contained 8 bases not matched to a gene. CDR3 residues: CASSPTSGSTHEQYF. As DNA, the CDR3 is TGTGCCAGCAGCCCTACTAGCGGGAGTACCCACGAGCAGTACTTC.

This clone was counted a few times. The chain links TRBV7-9 to TRBJ1-5, with a weak D call TRBD1 (5 bases). The CDR3 covers 17 residues. Germline values: CDR1 SEHNR, CDR2 FQNEAQ (reference sequence). V was cut by 4 bases and J by 4 bases, with 20 bases left in between. DNA for the CDR3: TGTGCCAGCAGCTCTTTTCCCCCGACAGTTTGTAATCAGCCCCAGCATTTT. This sequence encodes CASSSFPPTVCNQPQHF.

The chain carries TRBV7-3 and TRBJ1-2; D may be TRBD1 (5 bases). Germline CDR1 and CDR2: SGHTA and FQGTGA. V was pared by 3 bases and J by 6 bases, with 17 bases between. CDR3 size: 15 residues. CDR3 loop: CASSLSAGTTDGYTF. The DNA for the CDR3 is TGTGCCAGCAGCTTGTCTGCCGGGACTACCGATGGCTACACCTTC.

This chain connects TRBV5-1 to TRBJ2-7; TRBD1 aligns across 9 bases. V lost 3 bases and J lost 6; bases outside the gene matches: 7. The CDR3 consists of 14 residues. Germline CDR1 reads SGHRS; CDR2 reads YFSETQ. CDR3 nucleotide sequence: TGCGCCAGCAGCTCGTGGACAGGGGAGGGCGAGCAGTACTTC. Protein: CASSSWTGEGEQYF.

The chain employs TRBV7-2 and TRBJ2-1; 11 nucleotides agree with TRBD2. CDR3 size: 16 residues. Germline values: CDR1 SGHTA, CDR2 FQGNSA. V dropped 0 bases and J dropped 2; count of bases not matched to a gene: 0. DNA for the CDR3: TGTGCCAGCAGCTTAGCGACTAGCGGGACCTACAATGAGCAGTTCTTC. This translates into CASSLATSGTYNEQFF.

The rearrangement uses TRBV7-2 and TRBJ2-7; D call uncertain. This CDR3 comprises 13 residues. The germline CDR1 and CDR2 sequences are SGHTA and FQGNSA. Trimming removed 11 bases at V and 6 bases at J, with 20 bases between. The CDR3 here is CASAPLDLGEQYF. CDR3 coding DNA: TGTGCCTCTGCCCCTCTAGATCTGGGCGAGCAGTACTTC.

V is TRBV14 and J is TRBJ2-7, with 7 nucleotides matching TRBD1. The CDR3 is 14 residues long. After removal of 1 base from V and 6 bases from J, the junction contained 6 bases not matched to a gene. Per the germline V gene, CDR1 is SGHDN and CDR2 is FVKESK. The CDR3 sequence is CASSQGLQGREQYF. CDR3 nucleotides: TGTGCCAGCAGCCAAGGATTACAGGGGCGCGAGCAGTACTTC.

CDR3 loop: CSVDPGFVAEAFF. The CDR3 nucleotides are TGCAGCGTTGATCCGGGGTTCGTAGCTGAAGCTTTCTTT. V usage is TRBV29-1 and J usage is TRBJ1-1, with unresolved D. The CDR3 is 13 residues long. Germline-derived CDR1 and CDR2 are SQVTM and ANQGSEA. V dropped 3 bases and J dropped 6 bases, with 14 bases sitting between them.

The chain employs TRBV18 and TRBJ1-2; 7 positions agree with TRBD1. V dropped 1 base and J dropped 7; count of bases not matched to a gene: 6. CDR1 is KGHSH and CDR2 is LQKENI in the germline V gene. The CDR3 is 14 residues long. CDR3 loop: CASSPLLQGSGYTF. DNA for the CDR3: TGTGCCAGCTCACCACTTTTACAGGGGTCTGGCTACACCTTC.

The rearrangement links TRBV2 to TRBJ1-4; D gene ambiguous. V was trimmed by 3 bases and J by 2 bases, leaving 10 bases between them. Per the germline V gene, CDR1 is SNHLY and CDR2 is FYNNEI. This CDR3 is built from 15 residues. DNA of the CDR3: TGTGCCAGCAGTGACCCGACGGAGACTAATGAAAAACTGTTTTTT. Translating it yields CASSDPTETNEKLFF.

This rearrangement joins TRBV5-1 to TRBJ1-1; no definite D call. With 1 base removed from V and 1 base from J, the gap between germline ends came to 11 bases. The CDR3 runs to 15 residues. Looked up from germline, CDR1 is SGHRS and CDR2 is YFSETQ. The CDR3 sequence: CASSLSGRGNTEAFF. The CDR3 bases are TGCGCCAGCAGCTTGAGTGGGAGAGGGAACACTGAAGCTTTCTTT.

CDR3 DNA sequence: TGCGCCAGCATACCTGCAGCGGGAGGCGTTAATGAGCAGTTCTTC. It codes for CASIPAAGGVNEQFF. The chain combines TRBV5-1 with TRBJ2-1, with 9 bases fitting TRBD2. Germline assignment: CDR1 SGHRS and CDR2 YFSETQ. This CDR3 has 15 amino acids. Losses at the gene ends were 6 bases for V and 7 bases for J; bases not matched to a gene: 11.

This rearrangement joins TRBV7-6 to TRBJ1-5, with D possibly being TRBD1 (6 bases). Germline CDR1 is SGHVS and CDR2 is FNYEAQ. The CDR3 loop spans 16 amino acids. The ends were cut back, 4 bases at V and 4 bases at J, with 17 bases in the middle. The CDR3: CASSSGPQGLNQPQHF. For the CDR3, the DNA is TGTGCCAGCAGCTCCGGACCTCAGGGGTTAAATCAGCCCCAGCATTTT.

This chain links TRBV21-1 with TRBJ2-7; TRBD1, as called in the table, went unchecked against the DNA. TRBV21-1 has pseudogene status. The CDR3 spans 17 residues. CDR3 protein: CASSRRERTGCAYEQYF. As DNA, the CDR3 is TGTGCCAGCAGCAGAAGGGAGAGGACAGGATGTGCCTACGAGCAGTACTTC.

This clone was detected only once. One end of the junction varies from germline; a read error may be responsible. The chain carries TRBV7-9 and TRBJ2-3; a weak D match, TRBD2 (6 bases). This CDR3 has 12 residues. In germline, CDR1 is SEHNR, CDR2 FQNEAQ (reference sequence). The CDR3 nucleotides read TGTTCCAGCGGGCTAGCAACAGATACGCAGTATTTT. This gives the protein CSSGLATDTQYF.

This chain connects TRBV11-1 to TRBJ2-3, with a possible D match to TRBD2 (6 bases). The ends were cut back, 2 bases at V and 4 bases at J, with 19 bases in the middle. From germline, CDR1 is SGHAT and CDR2 FQDESV (reference sequence). The CDR3 runs to 17 residues. The CDR3 region has the DNA TGTGCCAGCAGCTTATCGAGGTGGGACTCAACCTCAGATACGCAGTATTTT. As protein: CASSLSRWDSTSDTQYF.

The V gene is TRBV5-1, the J gene TRBJ1-1, with no clear D. The CDR3 is made up of 13 amino acids. From germline, CDR1 is SGHRS and CDR2 YFSETQ. V gave up 2 bases and J gave up 1 base, with 6 bases separating them. CDR3 residues: CASSFEGNTEAFF. The CDR3, as DNA: TGCGCCAGCAGCTTTGAGGGGAACACTGAAGCTTTCTTT. The whole variable domain, filled in from reference TRBV5-1 and TRBJ1-1, reads KAGVTQTPRYLIKTRGQQVTLSCSPISGHRSVSWYQQTPGQGLQFLFEYFSETQRNKGNFPGRFSGRQFSNSRSEMNVSTLELGDSALYLCASSFEGNTEAFFGQGTRLTVV.

Turning to this clone: The same CDR3 is also encoded by other DNA sequences in this sample. The chain has TRBV19 and TRBJ1-1; 10 positions match TRBD1. J was trimmed by 4 bases and V by 6 bases; bases with no gene match: 2. CDR3 length: 13 residues. Looked up from germline, CDR1 is LNHDA and CDR2 is SQIVND (reference sequence). CDR3: CASSGQGVTEAFF. The CDR3 bases are TGTGCCAGTAGCGGACAGGGGGTCACTGAAGCTTTCTTT. Using reference TRBV19 and TRBJ1-1 for the parts outside the CDR3, the full variable domain is DGGITQSPKYLFRKEGQNVTLSCEQNLNHDAMYWYRQDPGQGLRLIYYSQIVNDFQKGDIAEGYSVSREKKESFPLTVTSAQKNPTAFYLCASSGQGVTEAFFGQGTRLTVV.

The chain joins TRBV29-1 to TRBJ2-1, with TRBD2 matching 10 bases. The CDR3 loop spans 16 amino acids. CDR1 is SQVTM and CDR2 is ANQGSEA in the germline V gene. V lost 6 bases, J lost 3 bases, and 11 bases stayed unmatched. The CDR3 protein is CSVGPIAGGFYNEQFF. Here the CDR3 DNA reads TGCAGCGTGGGACCTATAGCGGGAGGTTTCTACAATGAGCAGTTCTTC.

The V gene is TRBV7-2, the J gene TRBJ1-1, with 8 bases lining up with TRBD1. Trimming cost V 5 bases and J 1 base; bases outside gene matches: 3. This CDR3 is built from 14 residues. Germline V gene sequence: CDR1 SGHTA, CDR2 FQGNSA. CDR3 sequence: CASSIQGANTEAFF. The CDR3 coding sequence is TGTGCCAGCAGCATCCAGGGGGCGAACACTGAAGCTTTCTTT.

V usage is TRBV10-3 and J usage is TRBJ2-3; 9 bases map to TRBD1. CDR1 ENHRY and CDR2 SYGVKD come from the germline V gene. There are 16 residues in the CDR3. V was clipped by 5 bases and J by 0 bases; unmatched bases: 6. DNA for the CDR3: TGTGCCATCAGTTCTACAGGGGGCGCGAGCACAGATACGCAGTATTTT. Protein: CAISSTGGASTDTQYF.

This sequence joins TRBV28 and TRBJ2-2, with 7 bases fitting TRBD1. The CDR3 has 15 residues. Per the germline V gene, CDR1 is MDHEN and CDR2 is SYDVKM. J was trimmed by 7 bases and V by 5 bases; bases with no gene match: 10. CDR3 nucleotide sequence: TGTGCCAGCAGTGGGGGACAGTCTAGTGGCGGGGAGCTGTTTTTT. This sequence encodes CASSGGQSSGGELFF.

This chain connects TRBV7-9 to TRBJ2-1; D gene unclear. Between the trimmed V and J ends, which lost 1 base and 5 bases, there was a span of 9 bases. This CDR3 region has 14 residues. Germline assignment: CDR1 SEHNR and CDR2 FQNEAQ (reference sequence). This CDR3 reads CASSLDFLDNEQFF. CDR3 DNA sequence: TGTGCCAGCAGCTTAGATTTCCTAGACAATGAGCAGTTCTTC.

The chain couples TRBV19 to TRBJ1-5, with TRBD1 as a possible D gene (5 bases). Between the trimmed V and J ends, which lost 3 bases and 6 bases, there was a span of 9 bases. Germline CDR1 and CDR2: LNHDA and SQIVND (reference sequence). The CDR3 spans 13 residues. The CDR3 sequence is CASSIREGQPQHF. The CDR3 nucleotides are TGTGCCAGTAGTATCAGGGAGGGTCAGCCCCAGCATTTT.

V and J are TRBV28 and TRBJ2-1; 7 nucleotides align to TRBD2. The CDR3 is made up of 15 amino acids. CDR1 is MDHEN and CDR2 is SYDVKM in the germline V gene. V shed 2 bases and J 5 bases; nucleotides not matched to a gene: 6. CDR3 bases: TGTGCCAGCAGTTTAGAGGGAGGGACCCACAATGAGCAGTTCTTC. This translates into CASSLEGGTHNEQFF. Looking up the rest from reference TRBV28 and TRBJ2-1 gives the full variable domain: DVKVTQSSRYLVKRTGEKVFLECVQDMDHENMFWYRQDPGLGLRLIYFSYDVKMKEKGDIPEGYSVSREKKERFSLILESASTNQTSMYLCASSLEGGTHNEQFFGPGTRLTVL.

The gene calls are TRBV30 and TRBJ2-7; 9 bases agree with TRBD2. Germline lookup yields CDR1 GTSNPN and CDR2 SVGIG (reference sequence). The CDR3 totals 17 residues. V was clipped by 7 bases and J by 2 bases; unmatched bases: 18. The CDR3 DNA reads TGTGCCTCTTCAGTGGGGTGGGCGGGAGGGAGCCCCTACGAGCAGTACTTC. Its translation is CASSVGWAGGSPYEQYF.

This chain joins TRBV9 and TRBJ2-7; TRBD2 is a possible D gene (5 bases). CDR3 length: 14 amino acids. Germline values: CDR1 SGDLS, CDR2 YYNGEE. The V and J ends lost 3 bases and 5 bases respectively, with 15 bases between them. In DNA form, the CDR3 reads TGTGCCAGCAGCGCACACCCCGGGGATAACGAGCAGTACTTC. Translated, it gives CASSAHPGDNEQYF.

The chain employs TRBV5-4 and TRBJ1-5; no definite D call. Trimming removed 4 bases from V and 5 bases from J, with 16 bases in between. CDR1 and CDR2 (germline): SGHNT, YYREEE (reference sequence). The CDR3 has 15 residues. The CDR3 loop is CASSRGGREDQPQHF. Written as DNA, the CDR3 is TGTGCCAGCAGCCGAGGAGGTAGAGAGGATCAGCCCCAGCATTTT.

V usage is TRBV9 and J usage is TRBJ2-2, with D unresolved. The CDR3 length is 15 residues. Per the germline V gene, CDR1 is SGDLS and CDR2 is YYNGEE. V was pared by 3 bases and J by 1 base, with 10 bases between. CDR3 residues: CASSDARQNTGELFF. The DNA of the CDR3 is TGTGCCAGCAGCGATGCGCGACAGAACACCGGGGAGCTGTTTTTT.